A selection of T cell receptor beta chains follows, all from one sample in a study of shared clonotypes between healthy human individuals. The assay was immunoSEQ multiplex PCR, and TCRdb's table has in-frame clones only and misses some. This sample yields more than 2,000,000 clones, of which approximately 93% are seen a single time; about 0.37% belongs to the top ten. The sample consisted of naive CD4+ T cells from PBMCs. Receptor source: a man aged 18 to 30 in good health. Some clones in this sample may be carry-over from other donors' samples. The CDR3 runs from the conserved cysteine through the conserved F or W. D genes are given only for firm matches. The size entry is marked missing in some rows and otherwise reads once, few, many or a size class.

v_call	clone_size	d_call	cdr3_length	j_call	cdr3_nt	cdr3_aa
TRBV28	-	-	14	TRBJ1-1	TGTGCCAGCAGTTTATACCAGCCGAACACTGAAGCTTTCTTT	CASSLYQPNTEAFF
TRBV27	-	TRBD2	17	TRBJ2-1	TGTGCCAGCAGTTTTAACCGGAGACTAGCGGACTACAATGAGCAGTTCTTC	CASSFNRRLADYNEQFF
TRBV6-5	-	-	15	TRBJ2-1	TGTGCCAGCAGCACTATAGGGGCCTCTAGAGGTGTGCAGTTCTTC	CASSTIGASRGVQFF
TRBV6-1	-	TRBD2	18	TRBJ2-7	TGTGCCAGCAGTGTCGGGCTAGCGGGAGGATCATCCGCCTACGAGCAGTACTTC	CASSVGLAGGSSAYEQYF
TRBV6-5	-	-	14	TRBJ2-5	TGTGCCAGCAGTTACTCGATCGGGAGTGGGACCCAGTACTTC	CASSYSIGSGTQYF
TRBV7-8	-	TRBD2	16	TRBJ2-3	TGTGCCAGCAGCACCCCCGGGACTAGGGGCACAGATACGCAGTATTTT	CASSTPGTRGTDTQYF
TRBV18	-	-	12	TRBJ1-1	TGTGCCAGCTCACCCGGGATACCTGAAGCTTTCTTT	CASSPGIPEAFF
TRBV15	-	-	16	TRBJ1-5	TGTGCCACCAGCAGAGTGGGGTTGGGGGACAATCAGCCCCAGCATTTT	CATSRVGLGDNQPQHF
TRBV15	-	-	15	TRBJ2-5	TGTGCCACCAGCAGAGGTAGCAGGGGCCAAGAGACCCAGTACTTC	CATSRGSRGQETQYF
TRBV5-5	-	-	14	TRBJ1-1	TGTGCCAGCAGCTTTCCGGGTAGCCGACCTGAAGCTTTCTTT	CASSFPGSRPEAFF
TRBV6-5	-	-	14	TRBJ2-6	TGTGCCAGCAGGGCGAGAGGTGGGGCCAACGTCCTGACTTTC	CASRARGGANVLTF
TRBV5-1	-	-	13	TRBJ2-7	TGCGCCAGCAGCTTGGACAGGGTAGGCGAGCAGTACTTC	CASSLDRVGEQYF
TRBV28	once	TRBD2	15	TRBJ2-7	TGTGCCAGCAGTCGCGGAGGGCGGGAGTGGTACGAGCAGTACTTC	CASSRGGREWYEQYF
TRBV6-1	-	-	16	TRBJ1-2	TGTGCCAGCAGTGAACAGGAGGGCCTCTTCAACTATGGCTACACCTTC	CASSEQEGLFNYGYTF
TRBV30	few	-	14	TRBJ1-2	TGTGCCTGGAGTGTACTCAGGACGGGCTATGGCTACACCTTC	CAWSVLRTGYGYTF
TRBV4-3	-	-	17	TRBJ2-3	TGCGCCAGCAGCCCCCAACACACACAGGAGAGCACAGATACGCAGTATTTT	CASSPQHTQESTDTQYF
TRBV9	-	-	16	TRBJ2-1	TGTGCCAGCAGCCTAGGGGGTGTTATCTCCTACAATGAGCAGTTCTTC	CASSLGGVISYNEQFF
TRBV19	-	-	14	TRBJ2-7	TGTGCCAGTAGATCAGACCCGGCCGGCTACGAGCAGTACTTC	CASRSDPAGYEQYF
TRBV4-1	-	-	14	TRBJ2-3	TGCGCCAGCAGCCAAGGGCCTCCGGGAGATACGCAGTATTTT	CASSQGPPGDTQYF
TRBV6-5	-	TRBD2	16	TRBJ2-2	TGTGCCAGCAGTTCTACTAGCGGGAGGGTCACCGGGGAGCTGTTTTTT	CASSSTSGRVTGELFF
TRBV6-1	-	-	13	TRBJ1-5	TGTGCCAGCAGTTGGGTAGGCAATCAGCCCCAGCATTTT	CASSWVGNQPQHF
TRBV7-2	-	-	14	TRBJ2-1	TGTGCCAGCAGCTTGGTGGGGTATAACAATGAGCAGTTCTTC	CASSLVGYNNEQFF
TRBV30	-	-	10	TRBJ2-1	TGTGCCTGGAGCGCGAATGAGCAGTTCTTC	CAWSANEQFF
TRBV5-8	-	-	14	TRBJ2-6	TGTGCCAGCAGCGGGTTTTCTGGGGCCAACGTCCTGACTTTC	CASSGFSGANVLTF
TRBV11-2	once	-	16	TRBJ1-1	TGTGCCAGCAGCCCCAGGCGGTGGGCAGGGAGGACTGAAGCTTTCTTT	CASSPRRWAGRTEAFF
TRBV10-1	-	TRBD1	13	TRBJ2-7	TGCGCCAGCAGTCCGGACAGGGTTGGGGAGCAGTACTTC	CASSPDRVGEQYF
TRBV6-6	-	-	13	TRBJ1-1	TGTGCCAGCAGTTACCAGGCAGGGGCTGAAGCTTTCTTT	CASSYQAGAEAFF
TRBV5-1	-	TRBD2	15	TRBJ2-1	TGCGCCAGCAGCCCCACTAGCGGGACCTACAATGAGCAGTTCTTC	CASSPTSGTYNEQFF
TRBV28	-	-	14	TRBJ1-4	TGTGCCAGCAGCCTCAAGGACGGAGTTGAAAAACTGTTTTTT	CASSLKDGVEKLFF
TRBV7-8	-	TRBD2	16	TRBJ2-2	TGTGCCAGCAGCGGTATAGCGGGAACGAACACCGGGGAGCTGTTTTTT	CASSGIAGTNTGELFF
TRBV11-2	-	TRBD1	14	TRBJ2-3	TGTGCCAGCAGCCTGGGACAGAGCACAGATACGCAGTATTTT	CASSLGQSTDTQYF
TRBV25-1	-	TRBD2	18	TRBJ2-4	TGTGCCAGCAGTGAGTCGACTAGCGGGGTATTTAGGCGGAACATTCAGTACTTC	CASSESTSGVFRRNIQYF
TRBV10-3	-	-	14	TRBJ2-5	TGTGCCATCAGAGGTAGCGGCACTCAAGAGACCCAGTACTTC	CAIRGSGTQETQYF
TRBV18	-	-	13	TRBJ2-3	TGTGCCAGCTCACCCTTTATGGGGGATACGCAGTATTTT	CASSPFMGDTQYF
TRBV4-3	-	TRBD1	17	TRBJ1-6	TGCGCCAGCAGCCCCCGGACAGGGAGAGGAATTAATTCACCCCTCCACTTT	CASSPRTGRGINSPLHF
TRBV29-1	-	-	13	TRBJ2-7	TGCAGCGCGGGCGAGACAGGTGGCGGCGAGCAGTACTTC	CSAGETGGGEQYF
TRBV5-4	-	TRBD2	15	TRBJ2-1	TGTGCCAGCAGGCCTCTCGCGGGAGGTTTCAATGAGCAGTTCTTC	CASRPLAGGFNEQFF
TRBV18	-	-	14	TRBJ2-5	TGTGCCAGCTCACCACCGGACCGTTGGGAGACCCAGTACTTC	CASSPPDRWETQYF
TRBV21-1	-	-	16	TRBJ1-4	TGTGCCAGCAGCAACCCCTCCACAGGGTCTAATGAAAAACTGTTTTTT	CASSNPSTGSNEKLFF
TRBV2	-	-	12	TRBJ2-5	TGTGCCAGCACATGGTACCAAGAGACCCAGTACTTC	CASTWYQETQYF
TRBV7-2	-	-	15	TRBJ2-1	TGTGCCAGCAGCTTCCCGCTAGCGTCTTACAATGAGCAGTTCTTC	CASSFPLASYNEQFF
TRBV18	-	-	13	TRBJ2-5	TGTGCCAGCTCATCGGGATTCGGGGAGACCCAGTACTTC	CASSSGFGETQYF
TRBV9	once	-	14	TRBJ2-2	TGTGCCAGCAGCGCCCAGAACATTCCCGGGGAGCTGTTTTTT	CASSAQNIPGELFF
TRBV27	-	TRBD1	14	TRBJ2-4	TGTGCCAGCAGTAAGGACAGGGTCGTTAACATTCAGTACTTC	CASSKDRVVNIQYF
TRBV7-6	-	-	15	TRBJ2-2	TGTGCCAGCAGCTTAGGGCGGACGAACACCGGGGAGCTGTTTTTT	CASSLGRTNTGELFF
TRBV7-8	-	-	15	TRBJ2-1	TGTGCCAGCAGCTTGACCGTGACCACCTACAATGAGCAGTTCTTC	CASSLTVTTYNEQFF
TRBV2	once	-	14	TRBJ1-2	TGTGCCAGCAGTGACGGGGTCCAACTTAGCGGCTACACCTTC	CASSDGVQLSGYTF
TRBV7-6	once	-	13	TRBJ2-7	TGTGCCAGCAGCTCGACACCCTACGGCGAGCAGTACTTC	CASSSTPYGEQYF
TRBV7-2	-	TRBD2	16	TRBJ2-1	TGTGCCAGCAGCTCCCAGACTAGCGGTGTCGGGGAAGAGCAGTTCTTC	CASSSQTSGVGEEQFF
TRBV5-1	-	TRBD1	15	TRBJ1-4	TGCGCCAGCACCAAAGGGACAGTTCCTAATGAAAAACTGTTTTTT	CASTKGTVPNEKLFF
TRBV7-3	once	-	14	TRBJ1-1	TGTGCCAGCAGCTTAACAGGGACCAACACTGAAGCTTTCTTT	CASSLTGTNTEAFF
TRBV15	-	TRBD2	16	TRBJ2-5	TGTGCCACCAGCAGTACTAGCGGGAGTCTTGAAGAGACCCAGTACTTC	CATSSTSGSLEETQYF
TRBV6-5	-	-	15	TRBJ1-5	TGTGCCAGCAGTTATCAAGGAGGACCAAATCAGCCCCAGCATTTT	CASSYQGGPNQPQHF
TRBV28	-	TRBD1	12	TRBJ2-1	TGTGCCACGACAGGGAGAAACAATGAGCAGTTCTTC	CATTGRNNEQFF